The subject of this entry is one T cell receptor beta chain. The antigen is not known. The sample comes from a study of long-term antiretroviral therapy in people with HIV. Samples held about 0.95-11 million cryopreserved PBMC before DNA extraction. Study conclusions and caveats: Pre-ART expanded TRB clones stayed dominant throughout, though often decreasing after ART. The range of CDR3 lengths in HIV repertoires proved narrower than that found in controls. In samples taken after ART, diversity increased but remained below transplant donor control levels.

immunoSEQ v3.0 was run at survey level. The data were produced by immunoSEQ multiplex PCR, yet TCRdb's version contains in-frame clones alone and is incomplete. Seen here are tens of thousands of clones, about 88% observed once, and the top ten hold almost 4%. With 2 bases removed from V and 5 bases from J, the gap between germline ends came to 12 bases. The germline gives CDR1 LNHDA, CDR2 SQIVND (reference sequence). The CDR3 sequence is 14 residues long. The material was unsorted PBMCs, obtained just before starting antiretroviral therapy. The TCR was taken from a woman under 30 with HIV. This rearrangement joins TRBV19 to TRBJ2-5; a weak D match, TRBD1 (5 bases). The CDR3 here is CASSILSGSETQYF. CDR3 coding DNA: TGTGCCAGTAGTATATTATCAGGGTCGGAGACCCAGTACTTC.